This note documents a single T cell receptor beta chain sequence. What it binds is not known. The CDR3 extends over 16 amino acids. CDR1 and CDR2 from the germline V gene are MNHNS and SASEGT. V dropped 0 bases and J dropped 8 bases, with 19 bases sitting between them. The sample comes from a study of OX40 agonist ivuxolimab in advanced cancers. Study as a whole: Checkpoint inhibitors had been given previously to under 50% of patients.

The timepoints at which blood was sampled were baseline, cycle 4 day 1, and cycle 7 day 1. Method: immunoSEQ multiplex PCR; TCRdb's copy keeps in-frame clones and lacks some. This sample carries almost 80,000 clones, 80% to 90% of them seen once, and the ten largest clones take roughly 0.25%. Overall study findings and caveats: CD4+ T cells averaged fewer expanded clones than CD8+ T cells. Antigens targeted by the expanded peripheral T cells were not determined.

This material consisted of CD4+ or CD8+ T cells sorted from blood, taken in a trial of the OX40 agonist ivuxolimab. The chain combines TRBV6-1 with TRBJ1-2; possibly TRBD1 for D (5 bases). The clonotype originates from an adult with an advanced solid tumor such as melanoma, head and neck, liver or kidney cancer. CDR3 sequence reads: CASSEAAQGGDRGYTF. The DNA for the CDR3 is TGTGCCAGCAGTGAAGCCGCGCAGGGAGGTGATCGAGGCTACACCTTC.